This TCR beta chain is from a study of cytomegalovirus exposure and HLA in healthy donors. Amplification used 60 Vbeta primers and 13 Jbeta primers. Only in-frame clones appear in the TCRdb table, and some are missing; sequencing was by immunoSEQ multiplex PCR. The sample contains some 98,000 clones, 81% of which appear only once. Study-wide points: Later analysis identified a missense DCLRE1C variant that was linked to TCR beta V- and J-gene trimming. Across donors, sequencing depth was assumed by presence/absence analyses to be roughly uniform. For most TCR beta V segments, an earlier analysis put the productive rate at about 90% or about 30% of the time. Highest at DRB1 and lowest at HLA-C, TCR association rates differed among HLA loci in a later analysis.

This CDR3 has 11 amino acids. V shed 7 bases and J shed 1 base, with 2 bases lying between them. Germline CDR1 SNHLY, CDR2 FYNNEI. The sample holds one count of this clone. Antigen specificity is unknown. The chain carries TRBV2 and TRBJ2-1; D not certain. The sequence came from a man aged 40-49 years in good health and CMV-seronegative. Sequenced material: PBMCs. CDR3 sequence reads: CASTSYNEQFF. The DNA for the CDR3 is TGTGCCAGCACATCCTACAATGAGCAGTTCTTC.